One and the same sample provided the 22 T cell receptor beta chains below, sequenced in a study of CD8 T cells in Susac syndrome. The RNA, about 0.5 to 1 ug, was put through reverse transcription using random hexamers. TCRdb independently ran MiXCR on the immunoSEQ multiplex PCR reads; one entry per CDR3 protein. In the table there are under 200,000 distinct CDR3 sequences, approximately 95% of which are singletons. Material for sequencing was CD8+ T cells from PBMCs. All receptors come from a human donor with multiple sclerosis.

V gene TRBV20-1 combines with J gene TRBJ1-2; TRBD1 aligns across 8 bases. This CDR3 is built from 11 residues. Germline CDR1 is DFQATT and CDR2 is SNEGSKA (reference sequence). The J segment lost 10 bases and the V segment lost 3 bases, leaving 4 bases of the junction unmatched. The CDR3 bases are TGCAGTGCTAGGACAGGGGCACCCTACACCTTC. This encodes CSARTGAPYTF.

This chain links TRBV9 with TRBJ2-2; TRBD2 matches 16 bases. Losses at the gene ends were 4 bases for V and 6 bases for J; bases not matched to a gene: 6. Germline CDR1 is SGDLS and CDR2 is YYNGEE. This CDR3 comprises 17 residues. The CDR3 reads CASSLSGLAGGAGELFF. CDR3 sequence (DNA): TGTGCCAGCAGCCTCTCGGGACTAGCGGGAGGGGCCGGGGAGCTGTTTTTT.

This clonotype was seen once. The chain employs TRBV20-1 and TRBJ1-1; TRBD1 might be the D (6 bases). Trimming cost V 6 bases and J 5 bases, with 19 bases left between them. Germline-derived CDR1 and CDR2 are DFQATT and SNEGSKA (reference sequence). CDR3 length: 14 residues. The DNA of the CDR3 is TGCAGTGCCGGGGGGTATGGGGGCAGGACTGAAGCTTTCTTT. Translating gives CSAGGYGGRTEAFF.

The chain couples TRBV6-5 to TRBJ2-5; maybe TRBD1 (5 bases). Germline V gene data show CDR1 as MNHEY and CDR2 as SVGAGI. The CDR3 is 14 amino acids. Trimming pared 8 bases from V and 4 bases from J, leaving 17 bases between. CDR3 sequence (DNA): TGTGCCAGCGGGCGAGGAACAGGCCCAGAGACCCAGTACTTC. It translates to CASGRGTGPETQYF.

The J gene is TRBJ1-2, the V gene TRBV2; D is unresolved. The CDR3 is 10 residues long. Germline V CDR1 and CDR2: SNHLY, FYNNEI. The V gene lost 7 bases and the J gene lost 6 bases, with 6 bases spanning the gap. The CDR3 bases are TGTGCCAGCATAGGCCATGGCTACACCTTC. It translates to CASIGHGYTF.

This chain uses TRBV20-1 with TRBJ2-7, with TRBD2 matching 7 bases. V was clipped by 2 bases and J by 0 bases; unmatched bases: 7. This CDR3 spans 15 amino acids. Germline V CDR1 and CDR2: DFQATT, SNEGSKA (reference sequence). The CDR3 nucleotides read TGCAGTGCTAGAACCGAAGCGGGGAGCTCCTACGAGCAGTACTTC. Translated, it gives CSARTEAGSSYEQYF.

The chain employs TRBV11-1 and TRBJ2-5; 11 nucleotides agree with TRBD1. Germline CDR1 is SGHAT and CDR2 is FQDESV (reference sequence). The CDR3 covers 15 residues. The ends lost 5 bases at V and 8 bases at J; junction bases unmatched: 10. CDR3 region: CASSITGTGGETQYF. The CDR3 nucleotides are TGTGCCAGCAGCATCACGGGGACAGGGGGAGAAACCCAGTACTTC.

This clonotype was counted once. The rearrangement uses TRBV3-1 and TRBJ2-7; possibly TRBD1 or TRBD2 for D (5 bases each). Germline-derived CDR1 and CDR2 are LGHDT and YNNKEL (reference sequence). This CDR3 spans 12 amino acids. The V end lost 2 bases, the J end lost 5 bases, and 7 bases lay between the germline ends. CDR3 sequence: CASSQWGNEQYF. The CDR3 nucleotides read TGTGCCAGCAGCCAATGGGGGAACGAGCAGTACTTC.

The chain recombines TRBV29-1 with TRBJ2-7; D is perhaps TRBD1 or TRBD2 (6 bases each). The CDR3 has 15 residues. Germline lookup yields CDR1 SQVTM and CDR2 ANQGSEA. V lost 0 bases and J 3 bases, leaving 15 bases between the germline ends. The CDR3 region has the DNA TGCAGCGTTGAAGATCCGCGGGACAATATCTACGAGCAGTACTTC. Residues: CSVEDPRDNIYEQYF.

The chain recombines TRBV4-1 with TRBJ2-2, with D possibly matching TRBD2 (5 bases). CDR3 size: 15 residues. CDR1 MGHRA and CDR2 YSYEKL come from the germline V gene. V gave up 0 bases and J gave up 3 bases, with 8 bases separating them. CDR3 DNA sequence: TGCGCCAGCAGCCAAGAAACCGGGGACACCGGGGAGCTGTTTTTT. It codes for CASSQETGDTGELFF.

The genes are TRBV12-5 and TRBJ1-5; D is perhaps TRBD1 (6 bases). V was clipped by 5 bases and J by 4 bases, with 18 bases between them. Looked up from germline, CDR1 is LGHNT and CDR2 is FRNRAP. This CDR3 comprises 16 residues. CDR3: CASGDGGQGPNQPQHF. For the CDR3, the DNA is TGTGCTAGTGGTGACGGGGGCCAGGGACCAAATCAGCCCCAGCATTTT.

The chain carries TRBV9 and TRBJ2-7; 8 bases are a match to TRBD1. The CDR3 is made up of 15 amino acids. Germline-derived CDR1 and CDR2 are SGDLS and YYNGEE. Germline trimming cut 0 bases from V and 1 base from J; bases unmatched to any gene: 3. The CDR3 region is CASSVEGTGSYEQYF. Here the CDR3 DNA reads TGTGCCAGCAGCGTAGAAGGGACAGGATCCTACGAGCAGTACTTC. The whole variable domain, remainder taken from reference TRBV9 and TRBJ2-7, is DSGVTQTPKHLITATGQRVTLRCSPRSGDLSVYWYQQSLDQGLQFLIQYYNGEERAKGNILERFSAQQFPDLHSELNLSSLELGDSALYFCASSVEGTGSYEQYFGPGTRLTVT.

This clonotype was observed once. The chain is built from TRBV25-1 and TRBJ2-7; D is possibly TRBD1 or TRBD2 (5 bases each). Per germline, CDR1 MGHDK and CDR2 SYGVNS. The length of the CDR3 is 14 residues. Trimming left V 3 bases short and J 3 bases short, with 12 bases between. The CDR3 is CASSDTGTFYEQYF. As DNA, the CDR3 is TGTGCCAGCAGTGATACCGGGACCTTCTACGAGCAGTACTTC.

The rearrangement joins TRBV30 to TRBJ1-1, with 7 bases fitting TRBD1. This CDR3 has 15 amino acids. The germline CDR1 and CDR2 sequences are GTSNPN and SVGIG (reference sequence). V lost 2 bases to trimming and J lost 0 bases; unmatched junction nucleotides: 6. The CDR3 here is CAWSFSGTVNTEAFF. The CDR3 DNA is TGTGCCTGGAGTTTTTCCGGGACAGTGAACACTGAAGCTTTCTTT.

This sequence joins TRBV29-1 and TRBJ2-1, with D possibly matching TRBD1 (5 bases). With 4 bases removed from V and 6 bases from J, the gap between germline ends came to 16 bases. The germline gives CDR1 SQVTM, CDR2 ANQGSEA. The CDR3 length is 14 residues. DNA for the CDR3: TGCAGCGTTGGCGGTGTCTGGGGCCTCAATGAGCAGTTCTTC. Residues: CSVGGVWGLNEQFF.

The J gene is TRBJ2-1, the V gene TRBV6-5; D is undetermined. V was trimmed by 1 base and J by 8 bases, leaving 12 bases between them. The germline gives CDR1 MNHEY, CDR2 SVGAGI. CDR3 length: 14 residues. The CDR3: CASSYYRTSDEQFF. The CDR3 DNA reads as TGTGCCAGCAGTTACTACCGGACGTCGGATGAGCAGTTCTTC.

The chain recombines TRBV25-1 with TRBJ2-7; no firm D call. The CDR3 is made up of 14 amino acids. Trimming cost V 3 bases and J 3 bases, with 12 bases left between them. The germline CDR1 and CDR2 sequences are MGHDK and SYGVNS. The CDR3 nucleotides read TGTGCCAGCAGTGAGACACAGCTCTTCTACGAGCAGTACTTC. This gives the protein CASSETQLFYEQYF.

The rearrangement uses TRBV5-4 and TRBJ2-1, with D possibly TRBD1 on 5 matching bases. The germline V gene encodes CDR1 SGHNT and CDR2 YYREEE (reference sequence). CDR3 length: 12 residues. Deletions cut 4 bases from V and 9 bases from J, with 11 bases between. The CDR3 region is CASSADTGEQFF. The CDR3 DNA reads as TGTGCCAGCAGCGCGGACACTGGTGAGCAGTTCTTC.

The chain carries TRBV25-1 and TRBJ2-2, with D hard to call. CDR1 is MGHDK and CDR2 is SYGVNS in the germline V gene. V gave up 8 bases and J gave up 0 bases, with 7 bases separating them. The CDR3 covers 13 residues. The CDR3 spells CASGVTNTGELFF. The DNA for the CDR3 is TGTGCCAGCGGAGTAACGAACACCGGGGAGCTGTTTTTT.

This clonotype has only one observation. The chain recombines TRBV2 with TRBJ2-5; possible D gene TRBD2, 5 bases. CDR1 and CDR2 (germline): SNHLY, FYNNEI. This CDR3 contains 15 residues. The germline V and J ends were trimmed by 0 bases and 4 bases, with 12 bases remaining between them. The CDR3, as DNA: TGTGCCAGCAGTGAAGCGGTGGCAGGAGGAGAGACCCAGTACTTC. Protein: CASSEAVAGGETQYF.

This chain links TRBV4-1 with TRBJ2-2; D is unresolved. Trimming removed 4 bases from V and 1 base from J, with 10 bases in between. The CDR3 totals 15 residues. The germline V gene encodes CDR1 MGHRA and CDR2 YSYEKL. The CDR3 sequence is CASSPTPGNTGELFF. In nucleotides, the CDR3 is TGCGCCAGCAGCCCGACGCCCGGGAACACCGGGGAGCTGTTTTTT.

The CDR3 region has the DNA TGTGCCAGCAGCTCGTTAGCGGGAGTCACCTACAATGAGCAGTTCTTC. This gives the protein CASSSLAGVTYNEQFF. The chain couples TRBV7-9 to TRBJ2-1; the match to TRBD2 covers 9 bases. V shed 4 bases, J shed 2 bases, and the junction held 6 bases outside the gene matches. From germline, CDR1 is SEHNR and CDR2 FQNEAQ (reference sequence). The CDR3 is 16 residues long.